The rows below give T cell receptor beta chains drawn from one sample of a study of T-cell reconstitution after alpha-beta-depleted transplantation in children. MiXCR, run by TCRdb on the PCR reads, gives a single entry per CDR3 protein. The repertoire consists of about 260,000 distinct CDR3 sequences, with roughly 7.7% occurring once and the leading ten covering approximately 6%. Sequenced material: PBMCs, mostly from graft donor cells, taken 180 days after TCRalphabeta/CD19-depleted stem cell transplant. The receptors stem from a male patient younger than 18 who had a stem cell transplant for acute lymphoblastic leukemia, so the T cells may come from the graft donor. The CDR3 runs from the conserved cysteine through the conserved F or W. D genes are given only for firm matches. The size entry is marked missing in some rows and otherwise reads once, few, many or a size class.

15 TRBJ2-3 TRBV4-1 TRBD2 many CASSQHRGVTDTQYF TGCGCCAGCAGCCAGCACCGGGGGGTGACAGATACGCAGTATTTT
12 TRBJ2-7 TRBV6-2/TRBV6-3 . many CASSYRWYEQYF TGTGCCAGCAGTTATCGATGGTACGAGCAGTACTTC
13 TRBJ2-3 TRBV28 . few CATGLPLTDTQYF TGTGCCACGGGACTGCCTCTCACAGATACGCAGTATTTT
14 TRBJ2-7 TRBV12-3/TRBV12-4 . many CASSPKAFSPEQYF TGTGCCAGCAGCCCAAAGGCATTTTCTCCCGAGCAGTACTTC
16 TRBJ2-1 TRBV3-1 TRBD2 many CASSRSGVSSYNEQFF TGTGCCAGCAGCCGAAGCGGGGTAAGCTCCTACAATGAGCAGTTCTTC
16 TRBJ2-4 TRBV23-1 TRBD2 . CAREIAGLLAKNIQYF TGCGCCAGGGAAATAGCGGGGCTCCTGGCCAAAAACATTCAGTACTTC
16 TRBJ2-5 TRBV18 . . CASSPPRLPPQETQYF TGTGCCAGCTCACCACCAAGGCTACCCCCTCAAGAGACCCAGTACTTC
16 TRBJ2-5 TRBV5-1 TRBD1 many CASSRGQVSLGETQYF TGCGCCAGCAGCCGGGGACAGGTCTCGTTAGGGGAGACCCAGTACTTC
16 TRBJ1-5 TRBV3-1 TRBD1 many CASSHTQGGSNQPQHF TGTGCCAGCAGCCATACCCAGGGGGGTAGCAATCAGCCCCAGCATTTT
15 TRBJ2-5 TRBV7-6 . many CASSANTGSQETQYF TGTGCCAGCAGCGCCAATACAGGGTCCCAAGAGACCCAGTACTTC
16 TRBJ2-5 TRBV11-2 TRBD1 many CASSLNDRGSRETQYF TGTGCCAGCAGCTTAAACGACAGGGGAAGTAGGGAGACCCAGTACTTC
15 TRBJ2-2 TRBV12-3/TRBV12-4 TRBD2 . CASSPAAGGPGELFF TGTGCCAGCAGTCCGGCGGCGGGGGGGCCCGGGGAGCTGTTTTTT
14 TRBJ1-1 TRBV25-1 . many CASSELWGSTEAFF TGTGCCAGCAGTGAATTATGGGGCTCGACTGAAGCTTTCTTT
12 TRBJ2-7 TRBV20-1 . many CSATLNVDEQYF TGCAGTGCTACATTAAATGTCGACGAGCAGTACTTC
14 TRBJ2-5 TRBV4-3 TRBD1 many CASSQGQGEETQYF TGCGCCAGCAGCCAAGGGCAGGGGGAAGAGACCCAGTACTTC
16 TRBJ2-2 TRBV11-2 TRBD2 many CASSLAGRGRTGELFF TGTGCCAGCAGCTTAGCGGGGCGGGGGAGGACCGGGGAGCTGTTTTTT
19 TRBJ2-6 TRBV12-5 . many CASGSTGEVPYSGANVLTF TGTGCTAGTGGTTCCACCGGGGAAGTGCCCTACTCTGGGGCCAACGTCCTGACTTTC
14 TRBJ1-4 TRBV7-2 . many CASSFRSTNEKLFF TGTGCCAGCAGCTTTAGGTCAACTAATGAAAAACTGTTTTTT
15 TRBJ1-1 TRBV6-1 . . CASSERGRGNTEAFF TGTGCCAGCAGTGAAAGGGGGAGGGGGAACACTGAAGCTTTCTTT
15 TRBJ2-1 TRBV19 TRBD1 many CASSIGGQPNNEQFF TGTGCCAGTAGTATAGGGGGACAGCCCAACAATGAGCAGTTCTTC
17 TRBJ2-1 TRBV4-3 TRBD1 . CASSQEDGTGIYNEQFF TGCGCCAGCAGCCAAGAAGACGGGACAGGCATTTACAATGAGCAGTTCTTC
14 TRBJ2-1 TRBV20-1 TRBD2 many CSARGTSGSNEQFF TGCAGTGCTAGAGGGACTAGCGGTTCCAATGAGCAGTTCTTC
16 TRBJ2-7 TRBV20-1 TRBD1 few CSAPTGGASQGYEQYF TGCAGTGCACCGACAGGGGGAGCTTCACAGGGCTACGAGCAGTACTTC
14 TRBJ2-5 TRBV20-1 . many CSASRGLFQETQYF TGCAGTGCTAGTAGGGGACTGTTCCAAGAGACCCAGTACTTC
13 TRBJ2-3 TRBV5-1 . many CASKGQPTDTQYF TGCGCCAGCAAGGGCCAGCCCACAGATACGCAGTATTTT
17 TRBJ2-2 TRBV14 . many CASSQDLTMRDNGELFF TGTGCCAGCAGCCAAGATCTGACTATGCGGGACAACGGGGAGCTGTTTTTT
14 TRBJ2-2 TRBV27 . many CATQRGARTGELFF TGTGCCACCCAACGGGGGGCGAGGACCGGGGAGCTGTTTTTT
15 TRBJ2-3 TRBV20-1 TRBD2 many CSATPTGGGTGTQYF TGCAGTGCTACGCCCACGGGCGGGGGGACTGGCACGCAGTATTTT
17 TRBJ2-3 TRBV5-5 TRBD2 many CASSLASGRLSTDTQYF TGTGCCAGCAGCTTAGCTAGCGGGAGGTTAAGCACAGATACGCAGTATTTT
13 TRBJ2-7 TRBV5-5 . many CASSFGGLGEQYF TGTGCCAGCAGCTTCGGGGGGCTAGGCGAGCAGTACTTC
14 TRBJ2-6 TRBV5-1 . many CASNFERGANVLTF TGCGCCAGCAACTTTGAACGTGGGGCCAACGTCCTGACTTTC
12 TRBJ2-7 TRBV21-1 . many CASSKAFYEQYF TGTGCCAGCAGCAAAGCATTCTACGAGCAGTACTTC
16 TRBJ2-2 TRBV5-1 TRBD1 many CASSQTGTGIAGELFF TGCGCCAGCAGCCAGACCGGGACAGGGATCGCCGGGGAGCTGTTTTTT
13 TRBJ2-2 TRBV28 . many CASEPANTGELFF TGTGCGAGCGAACCCGCGAACACCGGGGAGCTGTTTTTT
17 TRBJ2-2 TRBV5-1 . many CASRQHSGTENTGELFF TGCGCCAGCAGACAGCACTCCGGGACTGAGAACACCGGGGAGCTGTTTTTT
14 TRBJ1-1 TRBV7-9 . many CASSLGTTRTEAFF TGTGCCAGCAGCTTAGGGACGACCCGGACTGAAGCTTTCTTT
15 TRBJ1-1 TRBV14 . many CASSQDQGGASEAFF TGTGCCAGCAGCCAAGATCAAGGTGGCGCAAGTGAAGCTTTCTTT
13 TRBJ1-1 TRBV6-5 . few CASRWNLNTEAFF TGTGCCAGCCGGTGGAATTTGAACACTGAAGCTTTCTTT
12 TRBJ1-6 TRBV5-6 . many CASSLFNSPLHF TGTGCCAGCAGCTTGTTTAATTCACCCCTCCACTTT
16 TRBJ2-1 TRBV10-3 . few CAISGGGGGPYNEQFF TGTGCCATCAGTGGGGGAGGGGGCGGACCCTACAATGAGCAGTTCTTC
13 TRBJ1-3 TRBV29-1 . many CSVEKDSGNTIYF TGCAGCGTTGAAAAAGACTCTGGAAACACCATATATTTT
16 TRBJ2-3 TRBV23-1 . few CASSQSHSDSTDTQYF TGCGCCAGCAGTCAATCGCACAGCGATAGCACAGATACGCAGTATTTT
15 TRBJ2-7 TRBV23-1 TRBD1 few CASSHTGGVTYEQYF TGCGCCAGCAGTCACACAGGGGGAGTGACCTACGAGCAGTACTTC
16 TRBJ2-2 TRBV24-1 . many CATSDPSGRNTGELFF TGTGCCACCAGTGATCCGTCCGGTAGGAACACCGGGGAGCTGTTTTTT
15 TRBJ2-3 TRBV7-3 TRBD2 few CASSLRRGVGDTQYF TGTGCCAGCAGCTTAAGGCGGGGGGTCGGAGATACGCAGTATTTT
13 TRBJ1-6 TRBV7-9 . many CASSFGHNSPLHF TGTGCCAGCAGCTTCGGACACAATTCACCCCTCCACTTT
14 TRBJ2-1 TRBV12-3/TRBV12-4 . many CASSRPSSPNEQFF TGTGCCAGCAGTCGCCCCTCTTCCCCCAATGAGCAGTTCTTC